This TCR beta chain comes out of a study of CD8+CD57+ T cells in acquired aplastic anemia. Whole-study context: Sorted CD4+ and CD8+ cells yielded roughly 3.2 ug of DNA on average. There were about 10.8 million reads, on average, for CD4+ cells from healthy donors. Findings and limits, study-wide: Any difference that existed in CD8+ Simpson's diversity between patients and controls was not significant.

In the case of this clonotype: Antigen unknown.

The V gene lost 3 bases and the J gene lost 6 bases, with 7 bases spanning the gap. This CDR3 is built from 12 residues. CDR1 LGHDT and CDR2 YNNKEL come from the germline V gene (reference sequence). Genomic DNA acted as the template from which TCR beta VDJ combination and CDR3 sequence profiling were carried out. TCRdb independently ran MiXCR on the reads; one entry per CDR3 protein. The sample includes about 180,000 distinct CDR3 sequences, approximately 46% of them seen just once. This clonotype was sampled from a human donor in good health. The chain carries TRBV3-1 and TRBJ2-3; D not resolved. Sequencing input: sorted CD4+, CD8+, or CD8+CD57+ T cells (not recorded which) from PBMCs. CDR3 DNA: TGTGCCAGCAGCCATCGAGTGGATACGCAGTATTTT. Translated: CASSHRVDTQYF.